What follows are 8 T cell receptor beta chains derived from one specimen sequenced in a study of cytomegalovirus exposure and HLA in healthy donors. Assay: immunoSEQ multiplex PCR; the TCRdb copy retains only in-frame clones and omits some. The sample carries some 170,000 clones, roughly 89% recorded once. The sample was PBMCs. All receptors come from a woman between 25 and 40 years old in good health and CMV-seronegative.

This chain connects TRBV5-4 to TRBJ2-1, with 8 bases matching TRBD2. The trim removed 3 bases at V and 4 bases at J, leaving 9 bases unmatched. The germline V gene has CDR1 SGHNT and CDR2 YYREEE (reference sequence). The CDR3 has 16 amino acids. Written as DNA, the CDR3 is TGTGCCAGCAGCTCGGGGGGGAGGCCCGAATACAATGAGCAGTTCTTC. Amino acids: CASSSGGRPEYNEQFF.

J is TRBJ1-2 and V is TRBV11-2, with 7 bases aligning to TRBD1. Germline V CDR1 and CDR2: SGHAT, FQNNGV. V shed 1 base and J 8 bases; nucleotides not matched to a gene: 16. CDR3 length equals 17 residues. CDR3 bases: TGTGCCAGCAGCTTAGTCGGACAGGTCGCTTCTAGTGAAGGCTACACCTTC. Translated, it gives CASSLVGQVASSEGYTF.

This chain connects TRBV5-1 to TRBJ2-5; D is possibly TRBD1 (5 bases). The germline V gene encodes CDR1 SGHRS and CDR2 YFSETQ. The CDR3 sequence is 14 residues long. V lost 6 bases to trimming and J lost 4 bases, with 16 bases between them. The CDR3 protein is CASTPKAGLETQYF. The CDR3 bases are TGCGCCAGCACGCCAAAAGCAGGGCTAGAGACCCAGTACTTC.

The chain uses TRBV4-1 and TRBJ2-7; D unresolved. Germline CDR1 and CDR2: MGHRA and YSYEKL. With 0 bases removed from V and 4 bases from J, the gap between germline ends came to 10 bases. The CDR3 is 14 residues long. CDR3 residues: CASSQDLGVYEQYF. Here the CDR3 DNA reads TGCGCCAGCAGCCAAGATCTAGGAGTGTACGAGCAGTACTTC.

The rearrangement uses TRBV2 and TRBJ1-4; unclear D gene. From germline, CDR1 is SNHLY and CDR2 FYNNEI. V shed 3 bases and J shed 4 bases, with 9 bases lying between them. The CDR3 runs to 14 residues. The CDR3 loop reads CASSDRVFNEKLFF. The CDR3 DNA reads as TGTGCCAGCAGTGATCGGGTATTTAATGAAAAACTGTTTTTT.

The V gene is TRBV5-4, the J gene TRBJ2-2; 9 bases fit TRBD1. Germline values: CDR1 SGHNT, CDR2 YYREEE (reference sequence). Unmatched junction bases numbered 4, after V lost 1 base and J lost 6 bases. CDR3 length: 15 amino acids. DNA of the CDR3: TGTGCCAGCAGCTTGTTGGACAGGGGCCCCGGGGAGCTGTTTTTT. Its translation is CASSLLDRGPGELFF. Using reference TRBV5-4 and TRBJ2-2 for the parts outside the CDR3, the full variable domain is ETGVTQSPTHLIKTRGQQVTLRCSSQSGHNTVSWYQQALGQGPQFIFQYYREEENGRGNFPPRFSGLQFPNYSSELNVNALELDDSALYLCASSLLDRGPGELFFGEGSRLTVL.

The CDR3 is CASSQEAGDNYGYTF. CDR3 DNA sequence: TGCGCCAGCAGCCAAGAGGCAGGTGACAACTATGGCTACACCTTC. V is TRBV4-3 and J is TRBJ1-2; no definite D call. Looked up from germline, CDR1 is LGHNA and CDR2 is YSLEER. CDR3 length: 15 amino acids. V was cut by 0 bases and J by 2 bases, with 10 bases left in between.

This chain connects TRBV6-1 to TRBJ2-7; D might be TRBD2 (5 bases). Between the trimmed V and J ends, which lost 6 bases and 7 bases, there was a span of 10 bases. Germline CDR1 and CDR2: MNHNS and SASEGT. The CDR3 consists of 11 residues. In nucleotides, the CDR3 is TGTGCCAGCAGGCAGTCGGGGGAGCAGTACTTC. Protein sequence: CASRQSGEQYF.